This T cell receptor beta chain emerged from a study of CD8+ T cells in alopecia areata. Study observations and caveats: Many expanded lesional clones persisted in scalp and blood during tofacitinib. Compared with normal scalp, lesional scalp had higher clonality and more expanded CD8+ clones.

This clone was observed a few times. The antigen remains unidentified. Losses at the gene ends were 1 base for V and 3 bases for J; bases not matched to a gene: 6. CDR3 length: 17 amino acids. Germline V CDR1 and CDR2: SGHDT, YYEEEE. Extraction and reverse transcription of RNA yielded cDNA as the sequencing template. The assay was immunoSEQ multiplex PCR, and TCRdb's table has in-frame clones only and misses some. Of some 190,000 clones in the sample, about 51% were seen once. Treatment: oral pan-JAK inhibitor, 5-10 mg twice daily. The sequence was obtained from a human donor with alopecia areata. This material consisted of CD8+ T cells sorted from blood, taken between weeks 51 and 54, from a patient treated with tofacitinib. This chain connects TRBV5-6 to TRBJ2-3; 12 bases are shared with TRBD2. The CDR3 reads CASSLSTSGGITDTQYF. The CDR3 DNA follows: TGTGCCAGCAGCTTGAGTACTAGCGGGGGGATAACAGATACGCAGTATTTT.